The present TCR beta chain was sequenced within a study of cytomegalovirus exposure and HLA in healthy donors. The repertoire was sequenced with immunoSEQ multiplex PCR; TCRdb's copy has only in-frame clones and lacks some. The sample holds about 340,000 clones, roughly 85% seen once. Broader study findings: Specific recognition of CMV antigens was confirmed in vitro for a few chains (all CMV-associated).

As for this clone: Its antigen is as yet unknown.

This TCR was recovered from a woman between 18 and 29 years old in good health and CMV-seronegative. Sequenced input: PBMCs.

This CDR3 reads CASSPGQGRTGELFF. In nucleotides, the CDR3 is TGTGCCAGCAGCCCTGGACAGGGAAGAACCGGGGAGCTGTTTTTT. The V and J genes are TRBV5-6 and TRBJ2-2; 8 nucleotides align to TRBD1. V gave up 4 bases and J gave up 5 bases; unmatched junction bases: 7. Germline CDR1 is SGHDT and CDR2 is YYEEEE. The CDR3 extends over 15 amino acids.